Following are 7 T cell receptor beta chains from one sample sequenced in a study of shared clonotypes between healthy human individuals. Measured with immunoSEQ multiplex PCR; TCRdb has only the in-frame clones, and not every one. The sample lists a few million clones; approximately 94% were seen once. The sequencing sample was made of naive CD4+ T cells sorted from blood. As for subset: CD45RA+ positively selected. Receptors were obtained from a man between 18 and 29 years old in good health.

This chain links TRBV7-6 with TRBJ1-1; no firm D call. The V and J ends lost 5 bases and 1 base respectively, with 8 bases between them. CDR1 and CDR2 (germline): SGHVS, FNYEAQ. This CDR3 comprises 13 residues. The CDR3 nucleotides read TGTGCCAGCAGCCTCACTCGGAACACTGAAGCTTTCTTT. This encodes CASSLTRNTEAFF.

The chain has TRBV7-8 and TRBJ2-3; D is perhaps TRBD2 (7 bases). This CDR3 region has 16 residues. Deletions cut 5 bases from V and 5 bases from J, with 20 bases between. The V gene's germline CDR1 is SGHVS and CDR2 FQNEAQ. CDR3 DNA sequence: TGTGCCAGCAGCCCCCTAGGGGGGGGCCTGGTAGATACGCAGTATTTT. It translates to CASSPLGGGLVDTQYF.

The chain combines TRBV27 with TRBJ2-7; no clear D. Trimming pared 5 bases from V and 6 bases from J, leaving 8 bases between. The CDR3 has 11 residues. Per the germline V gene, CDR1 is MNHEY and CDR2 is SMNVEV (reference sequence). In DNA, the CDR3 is TGTGCCAGCAGTAAGGGTCCCGAGCAGTACTTC. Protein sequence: CASSKGPEQYF.

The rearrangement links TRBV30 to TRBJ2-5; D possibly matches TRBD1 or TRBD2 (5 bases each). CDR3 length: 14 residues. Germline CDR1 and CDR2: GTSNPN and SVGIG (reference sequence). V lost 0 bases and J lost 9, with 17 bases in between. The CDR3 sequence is CAWSVSGGPRAQYF. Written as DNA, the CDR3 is TGTGCCTGGAGTGTATCGGGCGGGCCCAGGGCCCAGTACTTC.

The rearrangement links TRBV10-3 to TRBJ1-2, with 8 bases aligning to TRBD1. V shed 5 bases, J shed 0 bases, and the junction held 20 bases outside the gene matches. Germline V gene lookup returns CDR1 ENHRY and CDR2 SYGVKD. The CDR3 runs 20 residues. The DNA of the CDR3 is TGTGCCATCAGTAGCCCGACGCCGGGACAGGTGAAAGGAACTAACTATGGCTACACCTTC. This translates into CAISSPTPGQVKGTNYGYTF.

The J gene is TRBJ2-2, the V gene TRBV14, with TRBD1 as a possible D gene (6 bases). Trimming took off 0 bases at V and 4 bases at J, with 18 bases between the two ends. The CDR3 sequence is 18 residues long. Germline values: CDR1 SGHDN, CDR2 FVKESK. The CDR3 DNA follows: TGTGCCAGCAGCCAAGATCGTTGGGGCAGGGGTCCCACCGGGGAGCTGTTTTTT. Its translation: CASSQDRWGRGPTGELFF.

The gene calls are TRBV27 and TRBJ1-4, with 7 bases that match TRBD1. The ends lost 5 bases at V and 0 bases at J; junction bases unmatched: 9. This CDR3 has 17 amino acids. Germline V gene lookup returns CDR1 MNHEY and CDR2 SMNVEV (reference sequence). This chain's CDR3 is CASSADRQIATNEKLFF. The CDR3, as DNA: TGTGCCAGCAGTGCGGACAGGCAGATAGCAACTAATGAAAAACTGTTTTTT.